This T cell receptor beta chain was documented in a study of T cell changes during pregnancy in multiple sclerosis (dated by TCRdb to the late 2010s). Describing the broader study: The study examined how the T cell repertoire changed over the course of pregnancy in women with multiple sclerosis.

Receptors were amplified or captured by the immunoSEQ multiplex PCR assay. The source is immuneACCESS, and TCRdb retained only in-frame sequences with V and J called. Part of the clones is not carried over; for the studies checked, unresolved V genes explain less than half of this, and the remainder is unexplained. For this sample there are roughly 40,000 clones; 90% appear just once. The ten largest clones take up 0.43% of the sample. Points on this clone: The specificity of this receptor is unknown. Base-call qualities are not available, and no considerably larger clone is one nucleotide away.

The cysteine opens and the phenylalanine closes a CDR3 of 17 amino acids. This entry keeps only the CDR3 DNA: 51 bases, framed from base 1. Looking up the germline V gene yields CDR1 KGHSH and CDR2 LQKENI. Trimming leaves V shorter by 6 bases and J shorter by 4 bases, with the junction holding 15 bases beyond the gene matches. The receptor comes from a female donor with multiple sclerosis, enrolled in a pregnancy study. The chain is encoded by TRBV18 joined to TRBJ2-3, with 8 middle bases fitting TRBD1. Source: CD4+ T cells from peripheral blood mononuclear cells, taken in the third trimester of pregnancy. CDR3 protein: CASSFRIGQGNSDTQYF. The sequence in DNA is TGTGCCAGCTCGTTCCGTATAGGACAGGGCAATTCAGATACGCAGTATTTT. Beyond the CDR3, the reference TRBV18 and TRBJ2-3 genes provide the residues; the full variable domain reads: NAGVMQNPRHLVRRRGQEARLRCSPMKGHSHVYWYRQLPEEGLKFMVYLQKENIIDESGMPKERFSAEFPKEGPSILRIQQVVRGDSAAYFCASSFRIGQGNSDTQYFGPGTRLTVL.